This T cell receptor (beta chain) was profiled in a study of blood T cell repertoires in COVID-19 (TCRdb year 2020). As for the study more broadly: Collaborator samples came from the United States, Italy and Spain and covered acute and convalescent phases of COVID-19. The repertoires were released in a freely available public database meant as a resource for research on the immune response to SARS-CoV-2. HLA class I and class II types, where available, came from metadata supplied by the sample provider rather than from assay-based typing. The sample metadata nearly always contained a de-identified subject ID, COVID-19 status, age in years and sex. The material from the prospective study consisted of cDNA or gDNA derived from T cells, B-cell-depleted T cells, or PBMCs. Deeply sampled blood TCRbeta repertoires from subjects exposed to, actively infected with, or recovered from COVID-19 were included in the dataset. The samples were drawn from the first 160 participants of the ongoing ImmuneRACE study and from under 1,500 subjects provided by 6 global collaborators.

In regard to this clone: Its antigen has not been determined. Base-call qualities are not available, and no considerably larger clone is one nucleotide away.

Enrolling through a virtual design, the prospective study's participants ranged in age from roughly 18 to 95 years and lived across about two dozen United States geographic areas. Cohort assignment in the prospective study relied on participant-reported clinical history from a screening survey and a study questionnaire. In the prospective study, whole blood, serum and a nasopharyngeal or oropharyngeal swab were collected from each participant by mobile phlebotomists. Prospective study participants could optionally give additional blood draws and questionnaires over an approximately two-month period. Before DNA extraction, prospective study blood samples were shipped either frozen or at room temperature. For CDR1 and CDR2, the germline V gene (reference sequence) lists GTSNPN and SVGIG. Including cysteine and phenylalanine, the CDR3 has 13 amino acids. The only DNA kept is the CDR3, 39 bases in frame from the first base. V loses 4 bases of germline sequence and J loses 5 bases, and the interval between the two ends is 12 bases.

Results the study describes overall, beyond this receptor: How much clinical and demographic metadata was included differed by source and by participant, and the metadata was provided uncurated.

The immunoSEQ Assay, a bias-controlled multiplex PCR, was used to amplify TCRbeta CDR3 regions from genomic DNA. The published analysis was carried out like this. Nucleated cell counts per sample were estimated from amplification of reference gene primers within the assay. To quantify the absolute abundance of each unique TCRbeta CDR3 rearrangement, sequence reads were collapsed and filtered. Productive Simpson clonality was computed per sample as the square root of Simpson's diversity index over productive rearrangements. TCRdb took this table from immuneACCESS and kept in-frame rearrangements with V and J called. Such tables lack part of the clones; where checked against another copy, unresolved V genes explain under half of the gap, and the rest is unexplained. The V and J calls and clone size were taken over from that table, and D and trimming were inferred from the DNA. The sample table lists just over 300,000 clones, around 90% of them with a count of one. Approximately 4% of the sample goes to the ten largest clones.

This receptor was taken from a young woman with acute COVID-19. The rearrangement joined TRBV30 to TRBJ1-5, with a weak D call of TRBD1 (5 bases match). The sample consisted of PBMCs or T cells enriched from blood (not recorded which). CDR3 region: CAWTPGGDQPQHF. The DNA sequence is given as TGTGCCTGGACTCCCGGGGGGGATCAGCCCCAGCATTTT. Full variable domain (CDR3 extended with the reference TRBV30 and TRBJ1-5 proteins): SQTIHQWPATLVQPVGSPLSLECTVEGTSNPNLYWYRQAAGRGLQLLFYSVGIGQISSEVPQNLSASRPQDRQFILSSKKLLLSDSGFYLCAWTPGGDQPQHFGDGTRLSIL.